This TCR beta chain was sequenced in a study of blood T cell repertoires in COVID-19. In germline, CDR1 is SGHAT, CDR2 FQNNGV. Trimming cost V 3 bases and J 5 bases, with 8 bases left between them. CDR3 size: 13 residues. The data were produced by immunoSEQ multiplex PCR, yet TCRdb's version contains in-frame clones alone and is incomplete. The sample records more than 95,000 clones, 85% being singletons. This clonotype originated in an elderly woman with acute or convalescent COVID-19. Sequencing used peripheral blood. The chain carries TRBV11-2 and TRBJ1-5; D is ambiguous. The CDR3 nucleotides read TGTGCCAGCAGCTTGAACAGTGATCAGCCCCAGCATTTT. It translates to CASSLNSDQPQHF.